The subject of this entry is one TCR beta chain. Its target is not known. The table came from immunoSEQ multiplex PCR; TCRdb's copy has only in-frame clones and leaves some out. Counted here are about 2 million clones, over 85% occurring once; the ten biggest clones make up about 1.1%. The source of the sample is a study of shared clonotypes between healthy human individuals. Study in general: The cohort comprised a couple of women and a few men. Their ages spanned 18 to 49 years. Findings and limits, study-wide: Even with large depth, rarefaction showed that sorted-subset sequencing was incomplete. Sampling was confined to blood; repertoires within tissues likely differ. In a handful of donors, around 5.5% of naive CD4 clonotypes appeared in common.

Germline CDR1 MNHEY, CDR2 SMNVEV (reference sequence). The length of the CDR3 is 13 residues. The V end was cut by 2 bases, the J end by 8 bases, with 10 bases between. Cells designated naive CD8 were CD45RO-negative and were positively selected for CCR7, with terminally differentiated effector memory CD45RA+ cells excluded. The chain links TRBV27 to TRBJ2-1, with D unresolved. Material: naive CD8+ T cells sorted from blood. The origin of this receptor is a man aged 18 to 30 in good health. CDR3 protein: CASSLDLGDEQFF. Written as DNA, the CDR3 is TGTGCCAGCAGTTTAGACCTCGGCGATGAGCAGTTCTTC.